This is a list of T cell receptor beta chains from one sample in a study of shared T cell receptors in the human thymus. Clones were read by immunoSEQ multiplex PCR, and TCRdb kept only the in-frame ones, dropping some. The data show 500,000 to 850,000 clones, with more than 70% seen just once and roughly 0.0087% held by the top ten. This same sample was also taken into another study, of human thymus T cells.

Sample: thymocytes. The receptors were gathered from a boy under three years old with a congenital heart defect. CDR3s include the opening cysteine and the closing phenylalanine or tryptophan. The D gene is left open where the match is weak. Part of the rows lack a size; the others show once, few, many or a class for expanded clones.

v_gene,abundance,j_gene,d_gene,CDR3aa
TRBV15,NA,TRBJ2-7,NA,CATSPARPYEQYF
TRBV7-2,NA,TRBJ2-2,NA,CASSFGGELFF
TRBV28,NA,TRBJ2-7,TRBD1,CASSFSPPGQGGREQYF
TRBV9,NA,TRBJ2-3,TRBD2,CASSTRTSGSMDTQYF
TRBV5-1,NA,TRBJ1-1,NA,CASSLAEHDMNTEAFF
TRBV10-3,NA,TRBJ2-5,TRBD1,CAISESPDRVGETQYF
TRBV6-5,NA,TRBJ1-5,NA,CASSSTGFGSNQPQHF
TRBV11-2,NA,TRBJ2-7,NA,CASSLDAGKNEQYF
TRBV7-9,NA,TRBJ2-3,TRBD1,CASSSQGARTDTQYF
TRBV4-3,NA,TRBJ2-1,TRBD2,CASSPLAGSYNEQFF
TRBV9,NA,TRBJ1-2,NA,CASSVGNRGIYGYTF
TRBV4-1,once,TRBJ1-4,NA,CASSQEGAGPTNEKLFF
TRBV2,NA,TRBJ1-5,NA,CASGGRYSNQPQHF
TRBV5-1,NA,TRBJ2-7,TRBD2,CASSLPRKCCGGGSSYEQYF
TRBV11-2,once,TRBJ1-4,TRBD1,CASSLPDRVTTNEKLFF
TRBV9,NA,TRBJ1-2,NA,CASSLPGVDYGYTF
TRBV6-5,NA,TRBJ1-6,TRBD1,CASSTRTGTNSPLHF
TRBV4-1,NA,TRBJ1-4,NA,CASSQDTQGQLVYEKLFF
TRBV18,NA,TRBJ1-1,TRBD1,CASSPRGRQGNVEAFF
TRBV4-1,few,TRBJ2-1,NA,CASSQESWSGTVEQFF
TRBV19,NA,TRBJ2-1,NA,CASSIDLSEFYYNEQFF
TRBV4-3,once,TRBJ2-5,NA,CASSRRTGSDQETQYF
TRBV18,NA,TRBJ1-2,NA,CASSPGANYGYTF